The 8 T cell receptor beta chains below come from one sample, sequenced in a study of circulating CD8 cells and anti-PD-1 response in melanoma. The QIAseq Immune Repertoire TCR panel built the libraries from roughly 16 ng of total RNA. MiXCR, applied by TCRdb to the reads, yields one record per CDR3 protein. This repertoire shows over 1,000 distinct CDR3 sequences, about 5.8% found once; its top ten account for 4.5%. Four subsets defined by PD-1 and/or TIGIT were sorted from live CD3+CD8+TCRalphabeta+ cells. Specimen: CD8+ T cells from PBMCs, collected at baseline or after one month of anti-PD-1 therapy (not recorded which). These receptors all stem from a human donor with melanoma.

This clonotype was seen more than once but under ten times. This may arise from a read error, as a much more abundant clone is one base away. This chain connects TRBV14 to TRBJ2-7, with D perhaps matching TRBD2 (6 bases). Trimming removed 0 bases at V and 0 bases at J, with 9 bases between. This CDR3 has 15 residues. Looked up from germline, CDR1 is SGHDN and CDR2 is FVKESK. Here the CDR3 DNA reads TGTGCCAGCAGCCAAGATACCGGGGGCTCCTACGAGCAGTACTTC. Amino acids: CASSQDTGGSYEQYF.

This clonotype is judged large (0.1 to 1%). This chain's CDR3 is CSVLDPLASYEQYF. The CDR3 DNA reads as TGCAGCGTTTTGGACCCGCTCGCCTCCTACGAGCAGTACTTC. V gene TRBV29-1 combines with J gene TRBJ2-7; D remains unclear. With 5 bases removed from V and 0 bases from J, the gap between germline ends came to 14 bases. Germline lookup yields CDR1 SQVTM and CDR2 ANQGSEA. The CDR3 has 14 amino acids.

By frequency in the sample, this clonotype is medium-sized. The CDR3 loop is CASSLLATGELFF. CDR3 nucleotides: TGTGCCAGCAGTTTACTTGCCACCGGGGAGCTGTTTTTT. The V call is TRBV27, the J call TRBJ2-2; D call uncertain. The CDR3 runs 13 residues. CDR1 and CDR2 (germline): MNHEY, SMNVEV (reference sequence). V lost 2 bases, J lost 4 bases, and 5 bases lay in between.

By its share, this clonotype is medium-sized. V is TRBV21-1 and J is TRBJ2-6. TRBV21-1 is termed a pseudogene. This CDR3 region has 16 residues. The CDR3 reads CASSTSNRSGANVLTF. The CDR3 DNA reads TGTGCCAGCAGCACGTCTAACCGCTCTGGGGCCAACGTCCTGACTTTC.

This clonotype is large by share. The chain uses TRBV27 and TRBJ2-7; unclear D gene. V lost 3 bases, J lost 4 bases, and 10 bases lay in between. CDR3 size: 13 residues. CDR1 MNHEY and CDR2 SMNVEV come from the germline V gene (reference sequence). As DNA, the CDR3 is TGTGCCAGCAGTTTCGGGTCAGCATACGAGCAGTACTTC. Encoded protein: CASSFGSAYEQYF.

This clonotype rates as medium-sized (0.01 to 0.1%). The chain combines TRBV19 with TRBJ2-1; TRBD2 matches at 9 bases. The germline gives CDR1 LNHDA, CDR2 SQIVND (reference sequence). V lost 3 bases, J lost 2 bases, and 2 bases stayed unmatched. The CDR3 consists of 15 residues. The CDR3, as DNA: TGTGCCAGTAGTATCCGACTAGCGGCCTACAATGAGCAGTTCTTC. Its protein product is CASSIRLAAYNEQFF.

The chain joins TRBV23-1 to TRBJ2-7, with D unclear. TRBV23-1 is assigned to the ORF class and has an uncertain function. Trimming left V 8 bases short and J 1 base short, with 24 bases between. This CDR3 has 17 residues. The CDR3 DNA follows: TGCGCCAGCGTCACGTCCCAAGACCGCCGTTCTTCCTACGAGCAGTACTTC. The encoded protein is CASVTSQDRRSSYEQYF.

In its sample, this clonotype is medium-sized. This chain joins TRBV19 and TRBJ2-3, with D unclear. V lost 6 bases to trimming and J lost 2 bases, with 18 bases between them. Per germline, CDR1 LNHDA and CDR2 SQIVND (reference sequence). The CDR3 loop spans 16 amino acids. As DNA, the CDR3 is TGTGCCAGTAGGAGAAATGCATACGAGGCCACAGATACGCAGTATTTT. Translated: CASRRNAYEATDTQYF.